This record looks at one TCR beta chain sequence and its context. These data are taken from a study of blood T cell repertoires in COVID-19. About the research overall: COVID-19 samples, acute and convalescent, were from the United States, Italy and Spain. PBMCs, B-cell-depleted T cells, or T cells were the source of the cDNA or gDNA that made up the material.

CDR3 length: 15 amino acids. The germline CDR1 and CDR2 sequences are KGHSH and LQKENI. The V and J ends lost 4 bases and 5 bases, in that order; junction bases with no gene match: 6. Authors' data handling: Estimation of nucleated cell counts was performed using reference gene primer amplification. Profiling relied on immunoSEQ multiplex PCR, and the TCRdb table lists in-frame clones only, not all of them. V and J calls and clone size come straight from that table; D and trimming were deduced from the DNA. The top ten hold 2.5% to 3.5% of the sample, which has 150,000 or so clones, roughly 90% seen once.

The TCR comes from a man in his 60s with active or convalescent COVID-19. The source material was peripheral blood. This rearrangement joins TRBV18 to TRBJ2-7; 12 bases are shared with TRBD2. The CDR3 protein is CASSLRLAGEDEQYF. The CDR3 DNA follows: TGTGCCAGCTCACTTAGACTAGCGGGAGAAGACGAGCAGTACTTC.